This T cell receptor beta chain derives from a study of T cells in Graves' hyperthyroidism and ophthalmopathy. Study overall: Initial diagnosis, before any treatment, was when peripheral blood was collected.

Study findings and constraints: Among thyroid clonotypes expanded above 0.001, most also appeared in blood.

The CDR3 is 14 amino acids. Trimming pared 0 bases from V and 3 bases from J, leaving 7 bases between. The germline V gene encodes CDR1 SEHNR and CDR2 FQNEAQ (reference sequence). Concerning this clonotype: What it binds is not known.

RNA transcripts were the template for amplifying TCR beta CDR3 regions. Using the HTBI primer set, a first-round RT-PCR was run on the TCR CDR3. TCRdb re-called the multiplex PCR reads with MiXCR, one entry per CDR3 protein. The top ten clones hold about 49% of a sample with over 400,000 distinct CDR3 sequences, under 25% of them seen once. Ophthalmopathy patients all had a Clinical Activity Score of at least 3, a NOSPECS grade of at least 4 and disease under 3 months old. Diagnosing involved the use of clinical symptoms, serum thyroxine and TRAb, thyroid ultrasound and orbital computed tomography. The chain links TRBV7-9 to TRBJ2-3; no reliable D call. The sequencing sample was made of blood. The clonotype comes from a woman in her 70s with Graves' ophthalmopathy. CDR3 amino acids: CASSLAGTTDTQYF. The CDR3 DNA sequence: TGTGCCAGCAGCTTAGCGGGTACGACAGATACGCAGTATTTT.